This T cell receptor (beta chain) is from a study of blood T cell repertoires in COVID-19. Background on the study: Acute-phase and convalescent COVID-19 samples originated in the United States, Italy and Spain. T cells, B-cell-depleted T cells, or PBMCs provided the cDNA or gDNA that served as material.

Original data processing: Using reference gene primer amplification, nucleated cell counts were estimated. The table came from immunoSEQ multiplex PCR; TCRdb's copy has only in-frame clones and leaves some out. Clonal size and the V and J genes are those of that table, whereas D and trimming came from the DNA. This sample has about 260,000 clones, with about 87% found just once. Per germline, CDR1 MDHEN and CDR2 SYDVKM. V lost 5 bases and J lost 2; bases outside the gene matches: 14. There are 17 residues in the CDR3. Seattle patients were enrolled while actively infected and followed longitudinally. The sample comprised peripheral blood. This TCR was sampled from a woman between 65 and 79 years old with COVID-19, enrolled during active disease. The rearrangement links TRBV28 to TRBJ2-7; TRBD2 matches at 8 bases. In DNA, the CDR3 is TGTGCCAGCAGTACGGAAGGGCGGGTAGCGGGGACCTACGAGCAGTACTTC. It yields the protein CASSTEGRVAGTYEQYF.